A selection of T cell receptor beta chains follows, all from one sample in a study of blood T cell repertoires in COVID-19. Produced via immunoSEQ multiplex PCR; TCRdb's table is partial and in-frame only. The top ten hold about 8% of the sample, which has about 170,000 clones, roughly four fifths seen once. The material sequenced was peripheral blood. These receptors all come from a man in his forties who had recovered from COVID-19. Both conserved end residues are part of each CDR3. D genes are given only for firm matches. Some rows have no size entry. The others give once, few or many, or a class for an expanded clone.

TRBJ1-5,TRBD1,-,TRBV6-6,CASSPGQGMGNLQPQHF,TGTGCCAGCAGTCCGGGACAGGGTATGGGGAATTTGCAGCCCCAGCATTTT
TRBJ1-5,TRBD1,few,TRBV28,CASSLDRGGNQPQHF,TGTGCCAGCAGTTTGGACAGGGGTGGGAATCAGCCCCAGCATTTT
TRBJ2-5,TRBD2,-,TRBV5-6,CASSLFWTSGEETQYF,TGTGCCAGCAGCTTGTTTTGGACTAGCGGCGAAGAGACCCAGTACTTC
TRBJ2-7,TRBD2,-,TRBV4-2,CASSQDQRTSGTYEQYF,TGTGCCAGCAGCCAAGACCAAAGGACTAGCGGGACCTACGAGCAGTACTTC
TRBJ1-3,-,few,TRBV3-1/TRBV3-2,CASTPRQDSGNTIYF,TGTGCCAGCACCCCCCGGCAGGACTCTGGAAACACCATATATTTT
TRBJ2-7,-,-,TRBV5-6,CASSWGGGNSYEQYF,TGTGCCAGCAGCTGGGGGGGCGGCAACTCCTACGAGCAGTACTTC
TRBJ2-7,TRBD2,-,TRBV5-6,CASSVSGRALYEQYF,TGTGCCAGCAGCGTCAGCGGGAGGGCCCTCTACGAGCAGTACTTC
TRBJ2-2,TRBD2,-,TRBV28,CASSLILAGGPVTGELFF,TGTGCCAGCAGTTTAATACTAGCGGGAGGGCCTGTGACCGGGGAGCTGTTTTTT
TRBJ2-5,TRBD2,-,TRBV9,CASSLSSGQETQYF,TGTGCCAGCAGCCTTTCTAGCGGTCAAGAGACCCAGTACTTC
TRBJ2-1,-,once,TRBV7-2,CASSQAGNRDNEQFF,TGTGCCAGCAGCCAAGCGGGCAACAGAGACAATGAGCAGTTCTTC
TRBJ2-1,TRBD2,-,TRBV11-3,CASSLVAGTYNEQFF,TGTGCCAGCAGCTTAGTAGCGGGGACCTACAATGAGCAGTTCTTC
TRBJ2-1,TRBD2,once,TRBV5-5,CASSPTGTSGYNEQFF,TGTGCCAGCAGCCCAACCGGGACTAGCGGATACAATGAGCAGTTCTTC
TRBJ1-2,-,-,TRBV7-2,CASSFTTGGFGYTF,TGTGCCAGCAGCTTCACGACAGGAGGCTTTGGCTACACCTTC
TRBJ1-3,TRBD1,-,TRBV28,CASSLGQGVGNTIYF,TGTGCCAGCAGTTTGGGACAGGGGGTTGGAAACACCATATATTTT
TRBJ2-7,TRBD1,-,TRBV5-4,CASSSTGGSSYEQYF,TGTGCCAGCAGCTCCACAGGGGGTAGCTCCTACGAGCAGTACTTC
TRBJ2-3,-,-,TRBV10-3,CAISGADAQGTDTQYF,TGTGCCATCAGTGGGGCTGACGCTCAAGGCACAGATACGCAGTATTTT
TRBJ1-2,-,once,TRBV6-5,CASSYSNTGSTYGYTF,TGTGCCAGCAGTTACTCGAACACAGGCTCCACTTATGGCTACACCTTC
TRBJ1-1,-,-,TRBV4-3,CASSQGVRNTEAFF,TGCGCCAGCAGCCAAGGCGTAAGGAACACTGAAGCTTTCTTT
TRBJ1-4,TRBD1,-,TRBV7-6,CASSLGSGTGGNEKLFF,TGTGCCAGCAGCTTAGGCTCCGGGACAGGGGGTAATGAAAAACTGTTTTTT
TRBJ2-1,TRBD2,-,TRBV20-1,CSASPPGLAGVYEQFF,TGCAGTGCTAGTCCACCGGGACTAGCGGGAGTCTATGAGCAGTTCTTC
TRBJ1-1,TRBD1,-,TRBV6-2/TRBV6-3,CASSNTQGPSTEAFF,TGTGCCAGCAGCAACACACAGGGGCCAAGCACTGAAGCTTTCTTT
TRBJ1-1,TRBD1,-,TRBV4-2,CASSHKTGSMNTEAFF,TGTGCCAGCAGCCACAAGACAGGGTCAATGAACACTGAAGCTTTCTTT
TRBJ2-7,-,-,TRBV6-2/TRBV6-3,CASSYQPGAYEQYF,TGTGCCAGCAGTTACCAGCCAGGGGCCTACGAGCAGTACTTC
TRBJ1-2,TRBD1,-,TRBV19,CASSIGAGGNGYTF,TGTGCCAGTAGTATAGGGGCAGGGGGAAATGGCTACACCTTC
TRBJ2-3,-,-,TRBV9,CASSVAQGTSTDTQYF,TGTGCCAGCAGCGTAGCACAGGGGACTAGCACAGATACGCAGTATTTT
TRBJ1-5,TRBD1,few,TRBV12-3/TRBV12-4,CASTRGINQPQHF,TGTGCCAGCACCAGGGGGATCAATCAGCCCCAGCATTTT
TRBJ1-1,-,-,TRBV7-9,CASSLARGEAFF,TGTGCCAGCAGCTTAGCACGGGGTGAAGCTTTCTTT
TRBJ1-4,-,-,TRBV25-1,CASSESAATNEKLFF,TGTGCCAGCAGTGAAAGCGCAGCAACTAATGAAAAACTGTTTTTT
TRBJ2-7,TRBD1,-,TRBV27,CASSSTGQGRYEQYF,TGTGCCAGCAGTTCCACGGGACAGGGACGATACGAGCAGTACTTC
TRBJ1-5,-,-,TRBV7-2,CASSRPDQPQHF,TGTGCCAGCAGTCGTCCCGATCAGCCCCAGCATTTT
TRBJ2-5,TRBD2,-,TRBV7-2,CASSLDGLAGVWGETQYF,TGTGCCAGCAGCTTAGACGGGCTAGCGGGAGTTTGGGGAGAGACCCAGTACTTC
TRBJ1-6,-,-,TRBV6-5,CASSLQGIGSPLHF,TGTGCCAGCAGTCTCCAGGGTATTGGATCACCCCTCCACTTT
TRBJ2-1,-,-,TRBV11-2,CASSSGSELNNEQFF,TGTGCCAGCAGCTCCGGCAGCGAGCTAAACAATGAGCAGTTCTTC
TRBJ1-1,TRBD1,-,TRBV10-3,CAAQGVTEAFF,TGTGCCGCACAGGGGGTCACTGAAGCTTTCTTT
TRBJ2-3,TRBD1,-,TRBV10-3,CAISDPARGRRDTQYF,TGTGCCATCAGTGACCCCGCCAGGGGGCGAAGAGATACGCAGTATTTT
TRBJ1-2,TRBD1,-,TRBV4-3,CASSPGTGGRNYGYTF,TGCGCCAGCAGCCCCGGGACAGGGGGCAGAAATTATGGCTACACCTTC
TRBJ2-4,TRBD2,-,TRBV7-9,CASSQLLAGGIAKNIQYF,TGTGCCAGCAGCCAGTTACTAGCGGGAGGGATAGCCAAAAACATTCAGTACTTC
TRBJ1-6,-,-,TRBV12-3/TRBV12-4,CASSLGSSPLHF,TGTGCCAGCAGTTTAGGGAGTTCACCCCTCCACTTT
TRBJ2-7,-,-,TRBV6-1,CASSERSYEQYF,TGTGCCAGCAGTGAACGGTCCTACGAGCAGTACTTC
TRBJ2-3,TRBD2,-,TRBV30,CAWSVSILASLDTQYF,TGTGCCTGGAGTGTATCTATACTAGCGTCTTTAGATACGCAGTATTTT
TRBJ2-2,TRBD2,-,TRBV6-5,CASSYSGGGPGELFF,TGTGCCAGCAGTTACTCGGGCGGGGGTCCCGGGGAGCTGTTTTTT
TRBJ2-7,-,-,TRBV6-5,CASSIVESSYEQYF,TGTGCCAGCAGTATAGTGGAGTCCTCCTACGAGCAGTACTTC
TRBJ1-1,-,-,TRBV11-1,CASSLDTRDTEAFF,TGTGCCAGCAGCTTAGATACGAGGGACACTGAAGCTTTCTTT
TRBJ2-7,TRBD2,-,TRBV27,CASSLASGGSYEQYF,TGTGCCAGCAGTTTAGCTAGCGGGGGATCCTACGAGCAGTACTTC
TRBJ1-2,-,-,TRBV12-3/TRBV12-4,CASSLEGTYGYTF,TGTGCCAGCAGTTTGGAGGGAACCTATGGCTACACCTTC
TRBJ2-2,-,-,TRBV7-2,CASNSGANTGELFF,TGTGCCAGCAACTCCGGAGCGAACACCGGGGAGCTGTTTTTT
TRBJ1-2,TRBD1,-,TRBV19,CASSNPGQVYGYTF,TGTGCCAGTAGTAACCCGGGACAGGTCTATGGCTACACCTTC
TRBJ2-1,TRBD2,-,TRBV6-5,CASQSGGLYNEQFF,TGTGCCAGCCAGAGCGGGGGCCTCTACAATGAGCAGTTCTTC
TRBJ1-1,TRBD1,-,TRBV6-2/TRBV6-3,CASSYSSDREENTEAFF,TGTGCCAGCAGTTACTCGAGCGACAGGGAAGAAAACACTGAAGCTTTCTTT
TRBJ2-3,-,-,TRBV7-3,CASSTSGLSTDTQYF,TGTGCCAGCAGCACGTCGGGACTCAGCACAGATACGCAGTATTTT
TRBJ1-2,-,few,TRBV4-1,CASSRTAGSLNGYTF,TGCGCCAGCAGCCGGACAGCCGGAAGCCTGAATGGCTACACCTTC
TRBJ2-5,TRBD1,few,TRBV12-3/TRBV12-4,CASSHGQGKTQYF,TGTGCCAGCAGTCACGGACAGGGGAAGACCCAGTACTTC
TRBJ2-1,-,few,TRBV7-6,CASSLAAGANEQFF,TGTGCCAGCAGCTTAGCGGCAGGGGCGAATGAGCAGTTCTTC
TRBJ1-1,-,few,TRBV14,CASSQDLRGKAFF,TGTGCCAGCAGCCAAGATCTTAGGGGGAAAGCTTTCTTT
TRBJ2-1,-,-,TRBV2,CASRADSLNYNEQFF,TGTGCCAGCAGGGCAGACAGTCTTAACTACAATGAGCAGTTCTTC
TRBJ2-3,TRBD2,-,TRBV9,CASSGLAPDTQYF,TGTGCCAGCTCGGGACTAGCGCCAGATACGCAGTATTTT
TRBJ2-6,TRBD2,-,TRBV6-2/TRBV6-3,CASSSGGGRGANVLTF,TGTGCCAGCAGTTCCGGGGGGGGGCGTGGGGCCAACGTCCTGACTTTC
TRBJ2-7,TRBD1,few,TRBV19,CASSSAGQGNEQYF,TGTGCCAGTAGTAGCGCGGGACAGGGTAACGAGCAGTACTTC
TRBJ2-7,-,-,TRBV5-6,CASSLGGRTYEQYF,TGTGCCAGCAGCTTGGGGGGCAGGACGTACGAGCAGTACTTC